This TCR beta chain was retrieved from a study of OX40 agonist ivuxolimab in advanced cancers. About the study as a whole: The costimulatory receptor OX40 (CD134) was targeted by ivuxolimab, a fully human IgG2 agonistic monoclonal antibody. Peripheral TCRbeta sequencing aimed to test whether ivuxolimab altered TCR sequence diversity and caused clonal T-cell expansion. Three dose-escalation patients achieved partial responses, one with hepatocellular carcinoma and two with cutaneous melanoma. Of the approximately 50 patients in dose escalation, about 20 had hepatocellular carcinoma, some 15 had melanoma, 9 had renal cell carcinoma and 9 had head and neck cancer. In the dose-escalation cohort, roughly 80% of patients were male, and the mean age was approximately 60 years, with a range of about 23 to 90. The paper describes the monotherapy dose-escalation part (N = 52 patients) of the phase I trial of ivuxolimab. Patients were allowed to have had prior anti-PD-1, anti-PD-L1 or anti-CTLA-4 therapy, and approximately 41% of the dose-escalation patients had previously received checkpoint inhibitors. Intravenous ivuxolimab was administered to patients every 2 weeks at six dose levels: 0.01, 0.1, 0.3, 1.5, 3 and 10 mg/kg.

The CDR3 contains 17 residues, cysteine and phenylalanine counted. CDR3 DNA is the only sequence kept; it has 51 bases, read in frame from the first base. From the germline V gene, CDR1 is SGHTA and CDR2 is FQGNSA. V is reduced by 5 bases and J by 6 bases, leaving a spacing of 22 bases between them. Overall results and qualifications from the work: After ivuxolimab, CD8+ T cells had more expanded clones than CD4+ T cells on average. In partial responders in the 0.1-3.0 mg/kg groups, normalized peripheral clonal expansion was found to be among the lowest, especially among CD8+ T cells. At doses of 0.1 to 3.0 mg/kg, clonal expansion of both CD4+ and CD8+ T cells in blood was seen between baseline and week 6. The antigen specificity of the clonally expanded peripheral T cells was not determined. Low levels of normalized T-cell clonal expansion were also seen in some nonresponding patients.

Patients with autoimmune disease history or receiving systemic immunosuppression were excluded from the trial. Peripheral blood for TCR sequencing was collected from all dose cohorts at baseline, on cycle 4 day 1, and on cycle 7 day 1. Samples came from an open-label, multicenter, first-in-human phase I dose-escalation trial of ivuxolimab. Adults with locally advanced or metastatic melanoma, renal cell carcinoma, hepatocellular carcinoma or head and neck squamous cell carcinoma were enrolled in the trial. Before TCR sequencing, CD4+ and CD8+ T cells were separately sorted from peripheral blood. Worth noting for this clone: This receptor's antigen is unknown. No clone much larger than this one lies a single base away; base qualities are absent.

Genomic DNA was isolated from the sorted cells so that the TCRbeta CDR3 region could be sequenced. The immunoSEQ Assay was used for sequencing of TCRbeta CDR3 regions. What TCRdb holds here is the immuneACCESS table cut down to in-frame rearrangements. Part of the clones is not present; checked against another copy, under half of the missing clones reflect an unresolved V gene, and the others are unexplained. This sample comprises some 86,000 clones, around 90% of them detected only once. The top ten clones comprise around 0.34% of the sample. Material: CD4+ or CD8+ T cells sorted from blood, obtained in a trial of the OX40 agonist ivuxolimab. The chain links TRBV7-2 with TRBJ2-2, and possibly TRBD1, on 6 matching bases. The clonotype originates from an adult with an advanced solid tumor such as melanoma, head and neck, liver or kidney cancer. CDR3 region: CASSPSIQGIGAGELFF. The DNA sequence reads TGTGCCAGCAGCCCAAGTATACAGGGCATAGGCGCCGGGGAGCTGTTTTTT.